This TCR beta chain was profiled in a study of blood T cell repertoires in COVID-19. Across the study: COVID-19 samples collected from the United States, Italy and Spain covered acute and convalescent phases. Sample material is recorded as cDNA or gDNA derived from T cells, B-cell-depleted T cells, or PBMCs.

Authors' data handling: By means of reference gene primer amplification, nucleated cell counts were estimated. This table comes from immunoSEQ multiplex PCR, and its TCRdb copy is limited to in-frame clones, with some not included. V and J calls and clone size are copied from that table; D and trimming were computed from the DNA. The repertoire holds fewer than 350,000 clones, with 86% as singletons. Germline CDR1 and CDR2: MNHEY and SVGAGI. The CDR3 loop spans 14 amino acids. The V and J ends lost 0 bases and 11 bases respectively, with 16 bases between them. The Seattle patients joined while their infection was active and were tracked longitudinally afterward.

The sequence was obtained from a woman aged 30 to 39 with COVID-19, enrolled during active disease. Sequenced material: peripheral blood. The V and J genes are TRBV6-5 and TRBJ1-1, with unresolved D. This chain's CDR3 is CASSYSVGGREAFF. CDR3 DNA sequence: TGTGCCAGCAGTTACTCCGTCGGCGGGAGAGAGGCTTTCTTT.